One and the same sample provided the 13 T cell receptor beta chains below, sequenced in a study of siplizumab effects on memory and regulatory T cells. TCRdb's table, derived via immunoSEQ multiplex PCR, lists solely in-frame clones and lacks some. The sample has fewer than 100,000 clones, 95% seen once. The specimen sequenced was CD8+ T cells sorted from blood. These receptors were taken from a human donor in good health.

This CDR3 is CATYGAYRGAFAEQFF. Here the CDR3 DNA reads TGTGCCACCTATGGTGCCTACAGGGGGGCCTTCGCTGAGCAGTTCTTC. The V and J genes are TRBV15 and TRBJ2-1; 8 bases map to TRBD1. Losses at the gene ends were 8 bases for V and 9 bases for J; bases not matched to a gene: 18. Germline CDR1 LNHNV, CDR2 YYDKDF (reference sequence). The CDR3 contains 16 residues.

This clone was detected once. The gene calls are TRBV11-2 and TRBJ1-6, with 8 bases matching TRBD1. Germline V gives CDR1 SGHAT, CDR2 FQNNGV. CDR3 length equals 15 residues. V lost 5 bases to trimming and J lost 12 bases; unmatched junction nucleotides: 12. In nucleotides, the CDR3 is TGTGCCAGCAGCCCGGGACAGGAGGCCCCCAAACCCCTCCACTTT. Encoded protein: CASSPGQEAPKPLHF.

The chain combines TRBV21-1 with TRBJ2-1; TRBD2 is taken as the D call from the table, unchecked against the DNA. TRBV21-1 is noted as a pseudogene. The CDR3 consists of 16 residues. Here the CDR3 reads CASSLSRDYTGNEQFF. The CDR3 coding sequence is TGTGCCAGCAGCTTAAGCCGGGACTACACGGGAAATGAGCAGTTCTTC.

V gene TRBV7-9 combines with J gene TRBJ1-1; 8 bases are a match to TRBD1. Germline loops: CDR1 SEHNR, CDR2 FQNEAQ (reference sequence). CDR3 length: 18 amino acids. Trimming took 1 base from V and 0 from J; bases not matched to a gene: 10. CDR3 DNA sequence: TGTGCCAGCAGCTTAGGGCTCATGCGGGACAGGATGAACACTGAAGCTTTCTTT. This translates into CASSLGLMRDRMNTEAFF.

The chain has TRBV4-1 and TRBJ2-3; 8 nucleotides line up with TRBD2. V was clipped by 1 base and J by 6 bases; unmatched bases: 9. CDR3 length: 16 residues. The germline CDR1 and CDR2 sequences are MGHRA and YSYEKL. CDR3 sequence: CASSQVTGGPGDTQYF. For the CDR3, the DNA is TGCGCCAGCAGCCAAGTAACGGGAGGGCCCGGCGATACGCAGTATTTT.

The chain carries TRBV27 and TRBJ2-7; TRBD2 aligns across 12 bases. The CDR3 sequence is 16 residues long. With V trimmed by 6 bases and J by 2 bases, 8 bases remained unmatched. Germline CDR1 and CDR2: MNHEY and SMNVEV (reference sequence). The CDR3 DNA sequence: TGTGCCAGCAGGCGGACTAGCGGGGAGGTGCCCTACGAGCAGTACTTC. Protein sequence: CASRRTSGEVPYEQYF.

CDR3 nucleotides: TGTGCCAGCAGTGGCCTACCCCGGCTCCAATACAATGAGCAGTTCTTC. Translating it yields CASSGLPRLQYNEQFF. The genes are TRBV2 and TRBJ2-1; D call uncertain. V was pared by 4 bases and J by 4 bases, with 17 bases between. Germline assignment: CDR1 SNHLY and CDR2 FYNNEI. The CDR3 is 16 residues long.

The chain joins TRBV28 to TRBJ2-2, with D unclear. Trimming shortened V by 3 bases and J by 4 bases, and 3 bases separated the two germline ends. This CDR3 comprises 12 residues. CDR1 and CDR2 (germline): MDHEN, SYDVKM. CDR3 amino acids: CASSFVTGELFF. In DNA, the CDR3 is TGTGCCAGCAGTTTTGTCACCGGGGAGCTGTTTTTT.

CDR3 bases: TGTGCCAGCAGCCCGCGACTAGCGGGAGATGAGCAGTACTTC. Translated: CASSPRLAGDEQYF. The V gene is TRBV7-8, the J gene TRBJ2-7; 12 bases match TRBD2. CDR3 length: 14 residues. Germline V gives CDR1 SGHVS, CDR2 FQNEAQ. Trimming cost V 5 bases and J 7 bases; bases outside gene matches: 6.

This clone is deemed medium-sized. The chain combines TRBV7-8 with TRBJ2-7; D is unresolved. V was cut by 3 bases and J by 0 bases, with 6 bases left in between. This CDR3 has 13 residues. In germline, CDR1 is SGHVS, CDR2 FQNEAQ. The DNA for the CDR3 is TGTGCCAGCAGCTTCGGCGTCTCCTACGAGCAGTACTTC. Protein sequence: CASSFGVSYEQYF.

This chain connects TRBV2 to TRBJ2-3; D might be TRBD1 or TRBD2, each matching 5 bases. This CDR3 contains 16 residues. Germline V gives CDR1 SNHLY, CDR2 FYNNEI. The V and J ends lost 0 bases and 5 bases respectively, with 15 bases between them. CDR3 bases: TGTGCCAGCAGTGAAGCGCCAGGGACCACATTAGATACGCAGTATTTT. Encoded protein: CASSEAPGTTLDTQYF.

V and J are TRBV15 and TRBJ2-2, with D unresolved. Germline-derived CDR1 and CDR2 are LNHNV and YYDKDF (reference sequence). Trimming left V 5 bases short and J 6 bases short, with 10 bases between. This CDR3 region has 13 residues. The CDR3 DNA follows: TGTGCCACCAGCCTCACTTCTTCCGGGGAGCTGTTTTTT. Residues: CATSLTSSGELFF.

The V call is TRBV5-5, the J call TRBJ2-7, with D tentatively TRBD1 (6 bases). Trimming took off 2 bases at V and 6 bases at J, with 9 bases between the two ends. This CDR3 comprises 12 residues. In germline, CDR1 is SGHKS, CDR2 YYEKEE (reference sequence). The DNA of the CDR3 is TGTGCCAGCAGCTTTACAGGGTTCGAGCAGTACTTC. As protein: CASSFTGFEQYF.